A single TCR beta chain is shown here with its context. The assay was immunoSEQ multiplex PCR, and TCRdb's table has in-frame clones only and misses some. Altogether about a million clones are present, approximately 80% being singletons, with the ten largest covering nearly 1.5%. Germline V gene data show CDR1 as SGHDT and CDR2 as YYEEEE. The length of the CDR3 is 15 residues. V gave up 4 bases and J gave up 5 bases; unmatched junction bases: 3. The record originates from a study of shared clonotypes between healthy human individuals. Participating donors were healthy, HIV-negative adults free of recent acute infections or vaccinations.

The sequence came from a man aged 18 to 30 in good health. The V call is TRBV5-6, the J call TRBJ2-2, with 12 bases aligning to TRBD2. Material: memory CD4+ T cells sorted from blood. The subset here: CD45RA-negative fraction. The CDR3 DNA reads as TGTGCCAGCAGCCCCCTAGCGGGAGGGACCGGGGAGCTGTTTTTT. Translating gives CASSPLAGGTGELFF.